A single sample is the source of the 21 T cell receptor beta chains below, sequenced in a study of cytotoxic CD8 clonotypes in ibrutinib-treated CLL. Generated by immunoSEQ multiplex PCR, the TCRdb table keeps only in-frame clones and is missing some. Among under 200,000 clones listed, 81% were seen once. Sequenced material: PBMCs, taken after 12 months of ibrutinib treatment. The source of these receptors is a human donor with chronic lymphocytic leukemia.

The chain joins TRBV5-6 to TRBJ1-2, with 10 bases aligning to TRBD1. The junction had 5 bases not matched to a gene; V was cut back by 4 bases and J by 2 bases. The CDR3 is made up of 15 amino acids. Per the germline V gene, CDR1 is SGHDT and CDR2 is YYEEEE. This CDR3 reads CASSILTGGNYGYTF. The CDR3 nucleotides are TGTGCCAGCAGCATATTGACAGGGGGCAACTATGGCTACACCTTC.

The chain combines TRBV6-6 with TRBJ1-5; perhaps TRBD1 as D (5 bases). Trimming shortened V by 2 bases and J by 5 bases, and 13 bases separated the two germline ends. The CDR3 sequence is 15 residues long. The germline gives CDR1 MNHNY, CDR2 SVGAGI (reference sequence). CDR3: CASSYARGRDQPQHF. In DNA, the CDR3 is TGTGCCAGCAGTTACGCCCGTGGCAGGGATCAGCCCCAGCATTTT.

This clone was detected a few times. CDR3 nucleotides: TGCAGCGGGGTCCGACAGAGCAATCAGCCCCAGCATTTT. It translates to CSGVRQSNQPQHF. The chain combines TRBV29-1 with TRBJ1-5; possibly TRBD1 for D (5 bases). This CDR3 is 13 amino acids long. CDR1 SQVTM and CDR2 ANQGSEA come from the germline V gene. Between the trimmed V and J ends, which lost 7 bases and 1 base, there was a span of 11 bases.

The chain links TRBV14 to TRBJ1-1; possible D gene TRBD1, 5 bases. The germline V gene encodes CDR1 SGHDN and CDR2 FVKESK. V was clipped by 4 bases and J by 12 bases, with 18 bases between them. The CDR3 loop spans 13 amino acids. The CDR3 bases are TGTGCCAGCAGCCCCTATGGAGGGGCGGTTTCTTTCTTT. Amino acids: CASSPYGGAVSFF. Variable domain in full (rest from reference TRBV14 and TRBJ1-1): EAGVTQFPSHSVIEKGQTVTLRCDPISGHDNLYWYRRVMGKEIKFLLHFVKESKQDESGMPNNRFLAERTGGTYSTLKVQPAELEDSGVYFCASSPYGGAVSFFGQGTRLTVV.

The V call is TRBV19, the J call TRBJ1-5, with a tentative D call TRBD1 (6 bases). This CDR3 is 12 amino acids long. Trimming stripped 10 bases from V and 11 bases from J, with 18 bases between. CDR1 and CDR2 from the germline V gene are LNHDA and SQIVND (reference sequence). The CDR3 loop is CATRRYEGAQHF. CDR3 nucleotide sequence: TGTGCCACCCGAAGATACGAGGGGGCCCAGCATTTT. Supplemented by reference TRBV19 and TRBJ1-5, the full variable domain reads DGGITQSPKYLFRKEGQNVTLSCEQNLNHDAMYWYRQDPGQGLRLIYYSQIVNDFQKGDIAEGYSVSREKKESFPLTVTSAQKNPTAFYLCATRRYEGAQHFGDGTRLSIL.

V is TRBV4-2 and J is TRBJ2-3; D not certain. Looked up from germline, CDR1 is LGHNA and CDR2 is YNFKEQ. Trimming left V 1 base short and J 3 bases short, with 11 bases between. The CDR3 length is 15 residues. The DNA for the CDR3 is TGTGCCAGCAGCCAAGGTCGACAACCAACAGATACGCAGTATTTT. This translates into CASSQGRQPTDTQYF.

This clone was counted between two and nine times. V usage is TRBV11-3 and J usage is TRBJ2-2, with D possibly being TRBD2 (5 bases). This CDR3 is 16 amino acids long. Germline V gene data show CDR1 as SGHNT and CDR2 as YENEEA. Trimming shortened V by 1 base and J by 6 bases, and 15 bases separated the two germline ends. The CDR3 reads CASSLVGRTGAGELFF. The CDR3 coding sequence is TGTGCCAGCAGCTTAGTCGGCCGGACTGGGGCCGGGGAGCTGTTTTTT. The whole variable domain, remainder taken from reference TRBV11-3 and TRBJ2-2, is EAGVVQSPRYKIIEKKQPVAFWCNPISGHNTLYWYLQNLGQGPELLIRYENEEAVDDSQLPKDRFSAERLKGVDSTLKIQPAELGDSAVYLCASSLVGRTGAGELFFGEGSRLTVL.

Here the CDR3 DNA reads TGTGCCAGCAGTCCCACGGCTCCCAGCGGGGATGAGCAGTTCTTC. Amino acid sequence: CASSPTAPSGDEQFF. The chain links TRBV27 to TRBJ2-1; 7 bases map to TRBD2. This CDR3 is built from 15 residues. Germline CDR1 is MNHEY and CDR2 is SMNVEV (reference sequence). J gave up 8 bases and V 5 bases, and 12 bases lay outside the gene matches.

The chain recombines TRBV19 with TRBJ1-2; D gene ambiguous. Germline V CDR1 and CDR2: LNHDA, SQIVND (reference sequence). V lost 3 bases and J lost 2, with 25 bases in between. The CDR3 has 19 residues. The CDR3 region is CASSIPDTSYTLLNYGYTF. The CDR3 DNA is TGTGCCAGTAGTATCCCCGACACAAGCTATACACTCCTCAACTATGGCTACACCTTC.

There are a few counts of this clone. The V and J genes are TRBV4-1 and TRBJ2-3; no clear D gene. This CDR3 comprises 13 residues. Germline V gene data show CDR1 as MGHRA and CDR2 as YSYEKL. Between the trimmed V and J ends, which lost 1 base and 8 bases, there was a span of 10 bases. CDR3 nucleotides: TGCGCCAGCAGCCAAGTCTTTACAATTACGCAGTATTTT. It is translated as CASSQVFTITQYF.

The genes are TRBV27 and TRBJ2-7; TRBD2 agrees at 7 bases. The CDR3 covers 17 residues. J was trimmed by 5 bases and V by 1 base; bases with no gene match: 14. CDR1 and CDR2 (germline): MNHEY, SMNVEV (reference sequence). The CDR3 is CASSLLTPLGGLHEQYF. CDR3 nucleotide sequence: TGTGCCAGCAGTTTATTGACCCCCTTGGGGGGGTTGCACGAGCAGTACTTC.

This chain connects TRBV28 to TRBJ2-7; 10 bases match TRBD2. V lost 2 bases, J lost 5 bases, and 9 bases stayed unmatched. This CDR3 is built from 16 residues. Germline assignment: CDR1 MDHEN and CDR2 SYDVKM. CDR3 residues: CASSLQDPSGRDEQYF. The CDR3 DNA follows: TGTGCCAGCAGTTTACAGGACCCCAGCGGGAGGGACGAGCAGTACTTC.

This chain connects TRBV28 to TRBJ2-4; D gene uncertain. Germline loops: CDR1 MDHEN, CDR2 SYDVKM. The CDR3 runs 13 residues. V lost 7 bases, J lost 3 bases, and 10 bases lay in between. CDR3: CASTTPGKNIQYF. The CDR3 coding sequence is TGTGCCAGCACTACCCCGGGCAAAAACATTCAGTACTTC.

The V gene is TRBV7-2, the J gene TRBJ1-5; TRBD1 might be the D (5 bases). CDR1 is SGHTA and CDR2 is FQGNSA in the germline V gene. CDR3 length: 13 residues. The ends were cut back, 2 bases at V and 4 bases at J, with 6 bases in the middle. This chain's CDR3 is CASSLRGNQPQHF. CDR3 bases: TGTGCCAGCAGCTTACGGGGGAATCAGCCCCAGCATTTT.

J is TRBJ2-3 and V is TRBV6-1; 8 positions match TRBD2. J lost 2 bases, V lost 3 bases, and 4 bases had no gene match. Germline CDR1 MNHNS, CDR2 SASEGT. This CDR3 is built from 15 residues. The CDR3 sequence: CASSEVAGYTDTQYF. CDR3 DNA sequence: TGTGCCAGCAGTGAGGTAGCGGGGTACACAGATACGCAGTATTTT.

The gene calls are TRBV7-9 and TRBJ2-5, with a tentative D call TRBD1 (6 bases). Trimming took 1 base from V and 5 from J, leaving 11 bases between them. Germline loops: CDR1 SEHNR, CDR2 FQNEAQ (reference sequence). The CDR3 has 14 residues. The CDR3 is CASSLDWDKETQYF. The DNA of the CDR3 is TGTGCCAGCAGCTTAGATTGGGACAAGGAGACCCAGTACTTC.

A single count supports this clone. The chain uses TRBV7-2 and TRBJ2-7, with a weak D call TRBD1 (6 bases). This CDR3 has 14 amino acids. Germline lookup yields CDR1 SGHTA and CDR2 FQGNSA. V was cut by 1 base and J by 4 bases, with 11 bases left in between. CDR3 sequence (DNA): TGTGCCAGCAGCTTAGGGGGGCTCGGGTACGAGCAGTACTTC. It codes for CASSLGGLGYEQYF.

The V call is TRBV11-2, the J call TRBJ2-7; either TRBD1 or TRBD2 may supply D (5 bases each). Germline V lookup: CDR1 SGHAT, CDR2 FQNNGV. V lost 3 bases and J 0 bases, leaving 15 bases between the germline ends. This CDR3 region has 16 residues. CDR3 DNA: TGTGCCAGCAGCTTTTCGATCCGGGGCTTCTCCTACGAGCAGTACTTC. The encoded protein is CASSFSIRGFSYEQYF.

The rearrangement links TRBV27 to TRBJ2-7; D remains ambiguous. CDR1 and CDR2 from the germline V gene are MNHEY and SMNVEV (reference sequence). With 4 bases removed from V and 2 bases from J, the gap between germline ends came to 12 bases. The CDR3 loop spans 14 amino acids. CDR3 nucleotides: TGTGCCAGCAGTTCCGGACCATGGGCCTACGAGCAGTACTTC. It yields the protein CASSSGPWAYEQYF.

This chain uses TRBV19 with TRBJ2-2; D is unclear. The CDR3 sequence is 17 residues long. From germline, CDR1 is LNHDA and CDR2 SQIVND (reference sequence). The V end lost 4 bases, the J end lost 0 bases, and 15 bases lay between the germline ends. CDR3 in amino acids: CASSRAQTLSNTGELFF. The CDR3 bases are TGTGCCAGTAGTAGGGCTCAGACCTTATCGAACACCGGGGAGCTGTTTTTT.

V gene TRBV5-4 combines with J gene TRBJ1-6; D call uncertain. The germline V gene has CDR1 SGHNT and CDR2 YYREEE (reference sequence). Trimming left V 2 bases short and J 7 bases short, with 10 bases between. The length of the CDR3 is 14 residues. The CDR3 coding sequence is TGTGCCAGCAGCTTCGGTCCGGGGAATTCACCCCTCCACTTT. Encoded protein: CASSFGPGNSPLHF.